Listed below are T cell receptor beta chains from one sample, sequenced in a study of T cells expressing NK-cell markers. TCRdb reworked the 5' RACE reads into one entry per CDR3 protein, no DNA. The data include about 150,000 distinct CDR3 sequences; the top ten clones carry less than 15%. The material sequenced was blood T cells: a sorted CD56 or NKG2C T cell subset, CD4+ or CD8+ T cells, or bulk PBMC T cells (not recorded which). The origin of the receptors is a man aged 18 to 30 in good health. CDR3s include the opening cysteine and the closing phenylalanine or tryptophan.

J gene,V gene,CDR3 protein
TRBJ2-7,TRBV12-3/TRBV12-4,CASAGTAGYEQYF
TRBJ1-1,TRBV4-1,CASSWTGYGTEAFF
TRBJ2-7,TRBV29-1,CSVKAGQNYEQYF
TRBJ2-3,TRBV4-1,CASSQEERTASTDTQYF
TRBJ2-2,TRBV7-6,CASRLAGERELFF
TRBJ1-6,TRBV7-9,CASSSAGEGNSGPLHF
TRBJ2-2,TRBV4-2,CASSQEEQYTGELFF
TRBJ2-7,TRBV4-3,CASSQGADYQQYF
TRBJ2-1,TRBV14,CASSPRTSGSSYYNEQFF
TRBJ1-1,TRBV19,CASSNPFEGNTEAFF
TRBJ2-3,TRBV5-4,CASSLAGEGTDTQYF
TRBJ1-2,TRBV15,CATRGTENNYGYTF
TRBJ2-2,TRBV6-5,CASSHDRGVYTGELFF
TRBJ2-5,TRBV11-2,CASSPRLAEETQYF
TRBJ1-4,TRBV30,CAWRHPGATNEKLFF
TRBJ1-4,TRBV5-1,CASSPGQATNEKLFF
TRBJ2-1,TRBV2,CASSATSGKVNEQFF
TRBJ1-5,TRBV4-2,CASSQVGGDEANQPQHF
TRBJ2-7,TRBV20-1,CSAPRLGPGPEQYF
TRBJ2-3,TRBV6-5,CASSSKTSGATDTQYF
TRBJ2-7,TRBV7-7,CASSPEIGSYEQYF
TRBJ1-2,TRBV30,CAWSGGYGYTF
TRBJ2-7,TRBV7-9,CASSLRLAGEMVYEQYF
TRBJ2-5,TRBV10-2,CASSAPDSQETQYF
TRBJ1-2,TRBV7-6,CASSLALEGEDYGYTF
TRBJ1-1,TRBV4-3,CASSETLPGAVEAFF
TRBJ2-1,TRBV27,CASSSLAGEHNEQFF
TRBJ1-1,TRBV6-1,CASTQRGYTEAFF
TRBJ2-1,TRBV11-2,CASSLEVGGPSSYNEQFF
TRBJ2-1,TRBV11-2,CASSSTGSPPINEQFF
TRBJ2-6,TRBV9,CASSVDQGSGAGANVLTF
TRBJ1-2,TRBV12-3/TRBV12-4,CASRQTGAVPYGYTF
TRBJ2-2,TRBV19,CASTGRGGELFF
TRBJ2-6,TRBV6-5,CASATFGSGANVLTF
TRBJ2-5,TRBV27,CASSFRGRETQYF
TRBJ2-1,TRBV24-1,CATSDGRGNNNEQFF
TRBJ1-5,TRBV2,CASREQGPNQPQHF
TRBJ1-5,TRBV7-6,CASSLGWTQPQHF
TRBJ1-1,TRBV12-3/TRBV12-4,CASSPGLVAEAFF
TRBJ2-4,TRBV19,CASSISQGLAKNIQYF
TRBJ1-1,TRBV10-3,CAISESEGGGLNTEAFF
TRBJ1-6,TRBV12-3/TRBV12-4,CASSRGDSYNSPLHF
TRBJ1-2,TRBV27,CASSFFQGFTYGYTF
TRBJ2-1,TRBV4-2,CASSQVWEGYNEQFF
TRBJ2-2,TRBV6-1,CASTYGTGGTGELFF
TRBJ2-2,TRBV10-3,CAISESSSGKRPGGELFF
TRBJ1-5,TRBV5-8,CASSFRVSLRPQHF
TRBJ2-1,TRBV5-1,CASSLVSTSVSSSYNEQFF
TRBJ2-5,TRBV5-1,CASSFPQYQETQYF
TRBJ2-3,TRBV29-1,CSVEGGAQTDTQYF
TRBJ2-3,TRBV10-2,CASSVAGGTLGTDTQYF
TRBJ2-7,TRBV7-3,CASSLEIGDGSYEQYF
TRBJ2-7,TRBV4-3,CASSQASSGYEQYF
TRBJ1-1,TRBV19,CASSILGARGLTEAFF
TRBJ2-3,TRBV6-5,CASSHSGTGVTDTQYF
TRBJ2-5,TRBV6-5,CASSYSAGQETQYF